The 20 T cell receptor beta chains given below trace back to one sample, sequenced in a study of blood T cell repertoires in COVID-19. TCRdb's table, derived via immunoSEQ multiplex PCR, lists solely in-frame clones and lacks some. Of about 340,000 clones in the sample, over 70% were seen once. Specimen: peripheral blood. The receptors come from a woman in her fifties or sixties with COVID-19, enrolled during active disease.

V and J are TRBV3-1 (or the pseudogene TRBV3-2) and TRBJ1-1; 7 bases are shared with TRBD1. V shed 4 bases and J 0 bases; nucleotides not matched to a gene: 5. The CDR3 length is 15 residues. Looked up from germline, CDR1 is LGHDT and CDR2 is YNNKEL (reference sequence). The CDR3 is CASSLTGQMNTEAFF. The CDR3 nucleotides are TGTGCCAGCAGCCTTACGGGACAGATGAACACTGAAGCTTTCTTT.

The V gene is TRBV25-1, the J gene TRBJ1-5; 8 bases align to TRBD1. The junction had 6 bases not matched to a gene; V was cut back by 6 bases and J by 2 bases. Per germline, CDR1 MGHDK and CDR2 SYGVNS. The CDR3 is 15 residues long. The chain's CDR3 is CASSRQGMGNQPQHF. The CDR3 coding sequence is TGTGCCAGCAGCAGACAGGGGATGGGCAATCAGCCCCAGCATTTT.

The rearrangement links TRBV28 to TRBJ1-3; D remains unclear. V lost 3 bases and J lost 0, with 9 bases in between. The CDR3 totals 15 residues. In germline, CDR1 is MDHEN, CDR2 SYDVKM. The CDR3 DNA reads TGTGCCAGCAGTTTCGGCGGGGTCTCTGGAAACACCATATATTTT. This codes for CASSFGGVSGNTIYF.

V is TRBV25-1 and J is TRBJ2-3, with no clear D. Germline V CDR1 and CDR2: MGHDK, SYGVNS. The length of the CDR3 is 14 residues. Between the trimmed V and J ends, which lost 4 bases and 0 bases, there was a span of 8 bases. The CDR3 sequence: CASSAVTSTDTQYF. CDR3 coding DNA: TGTGCCAGCAGTGCCGTGACTAGCACAGATACGCAGTATTTT.

The chain joins TRBV19 to TRBJ2-1; 8 bases map to TRBD2. The junction had 4 bases not matched to a gene; V was cut back by 6 bases and J by 0 bases. The CDR3 contains 15 residues. Germline CDR1 is LNHDA and CDR2 is SQIVND (reference sequence). Written as DNA, the CDR3 is TGTGCCAGTAGCCCGGGGGGGGTCTCCTACAATGAGCAGTTCTTC. Its translation: CASSPGGVSYNEQFF.

The V gene is TRBV19, the J gene TRBJ2-5, with TRBD2 matching 13 bases. Trimming cost V 1 base and J 5 bases; bases outside gene matches: 1. Germline CDR1 and CDR2: LNHDA and SQIVND (reference sequence). This CDR3 has 15 residues. DNA for the CDR3: TGTGCCAGTAGTATAGGACTAGCGGGAGGCGAGACCCAGTACTTC. Its protein is CASSIGLAGGETQYF.

The chain links TRBV10-2 to TRBJ2-2, with D possibly TRBD2 on 6 matching bases. Germline assignment: CDR1 WSHSY and CDR2 SAAADI. CDR3 size: 14 residues. The germline V and J ends were trimmed by 7 bases and 4 bases, with 13 bases remaining between them. The DNA of the CDR3 is TGCGCCAGCAAGGCTAGCGCTGGCACCGGGGAGCTGTTTTTT. It specifies CASKASAGTGELFF.

CDR3 in amino acids: CASSSATGPSEQYF. DNA of the CDR3: TGTGCCAGCAGCTCCGCCACAGGGCCTTCCGAGCAGTACTTC. The chain employs TRBV7-9 and TRBJ2-7, with D tentatively TRBD1 (6 bases). Germline loops: CDR1 SEHNR, CDR2 FQNEAQ (reference sequence). V lost 4 bases and J 6 bases, leaving 16 bases between the germline ends. The CDR3 is 14 residues long.

The V and J genes are TRBV7-2 and TRBJ1-1; D ambiguous. Germline V gene data show CDR1 as SGHTA and CDR2 as FQGNSA. Trimming pared 3 bases from V and 4 bases from J, leaving 9 bases between. This CDR3 contains 13 residues. The CDR3 reads CASSFLEGTEAFF. The DNA for the CDR3 is TGTGCCAGCAGCTTTCTCGAGGGCACTGAAGCTTTCTTT.

This clone was picked up a small number of times. The chain couples TRBV18 to TRBJ2-7, with 11 bases identical to TRBD2. Germline V gives CDR1 KGHSH, CDR2 LQKENI. V was clipped by 3 bases and J by 0 bases; unmatched bases: 7. The CDR3 runs 17 residues. The DNA for the CDR3 is TGTGCCAGCTCACCCTGGACTAGCGGGTACGTCTCCTACGAGCAGTACTTC. This codes for CASSPWTSGYVSYEQYF.

The V call is TRBV12-3 or TRBV12-4, the J call TRBJ1-2; TRBD1 matches 9 bases. This CDR3 comprises 13 residues. V gave up 6 bases and J gave up 4 bases; unmatched junction bases: 3. The CDR3 protein is CASSRDRVYGYTF. The CDR3 nucleotides are TGTGCCAGCAGCCGGGACAGGGTCTATGGCTACACCTTC.

This chain uses TRBV5-1 with TRBJ2-1; 10 nucleotides match TRBD2. Germline CDR1 SGHRS, CDR2 YFSETQ. V lost 6 bases to trimming and J lost 4 bases; unmatched junction nucleotides: 19. The CDR3 has 19 residues. CDR3 bases: TGCGCCAGCACCCCCTGGGGAGCTAGCGGGAGAGGGGGTTACAATGAGCAGTTCTTC. It codes for CASTPWGASGRGGYNEQFF.

V and J are TRBV7-9 and TRBJ2-7; 8 bases match TRBD1. The CDR3 is 15 amino acids. Losses at the gene ends were 2 bases for V and 0 bases for J; bases not matched to a gene: 3. In germline, CDR1 is SEHNR, CDR2 FQNEAQ (reference sequence). CDR3 region: CASSLQGASSYEQYF. The CDR3 DNA is TGTGCCAGCAGCTTACAGGGGGCCTCCTCCTACGAGCAGTACTTC.

The chain recombines TRBV5-5 with TRBJ2-5, with 7 nucleotides matching TRBD1. The CDR3 contains 14 residues. The germline V gene has CDR1 SGHKS and CDR2 YYEKEE (reference sequence). V shed 6 bases and J 5 bases; nucleotides not matched to a gene: 10. CDR3 DNA sequence: TGTGCCAGCACCCTGACAGGGTCCCATGAGACCCAGTACTTC. Its translation: CASTLTGSHETQYF. Together with reference TRBV5-5 and TRBJ2-5, the CDR3 gives the full variable domain: DAGVTQSPTHLIKTRGQQVTLRCSPISGHKSVSWYQQVLGQGPQFIFQYYEKEERGRGNFPDRFSARQFPNYSSELNVNALLLGDSALYLCASTLTGSHETQYFGPGTRLLVL.

This clone was observed once. The CDR3 DNA is TGTGCCAGCAGTTTTTCAAGCGACAATGAGCAGTTCTTC. Translation: CASSFSSDNEQFF. The rearrangement uses TRBV12-3 or TRBV12-4 and TRBJ2-1; D is undetermined. Trimming cost V 3 bases and J 5 bases, with 8 bases left between them. The CDR3 has 13 amino acids.

V usage is TRBV6-5 and J usage is TRBJ2-2, with 10 bases matching TRBD2. The junction had 6 bases not matched to a gene; V was cut back by 7 bases and J by 4 bases. Germline V lookup: CDR1 MNHEY, CDR2 SVGAGI. The CDR3 covers 15 residues. The CDR3 spells CASTVAGGGTGELFF. In nucleotides, the CDR3 is TGTGCCAGCACCGTAGCGGGAGGTGGCACCGGGGAGCTGTTTTTT.

V gene TRBV7-6 combines with J gene TRBJ1-1; 7 nucleotides align to TRBD1. The ends lost 6 bases at V and 6 bases at J; junction bases unmatched: 4. Germline CDR1 and CDR2: SGHVS and FNYEAQ. The CDR3 loop spans 12 amino acids. The CDR3 here is CASRTGSAEAFF. In nucleotides, the CDR3 is TGTGCCAGCAGGACAGGGAGCGCTGAAGCTTTCTTT.

The chain joins TRBV6-2 or TRBV6-3 to TRBJ2-5, with a possible D match to TRBD1 (5 bases). V dropped 2 bases and J dropped 2 bases, with 9 bases sitting between them. This CDR3 spans 14 amino acids. The germline V gene has CDR1 MNHEY and CDR2 SVGEGT. The CDR3 DNA is TGTGCCAGCAGTTACCCTTGGACACAAGAGACCCAGTACTTC. The encoded protein is CASSYPWTQETQYF.

The chain uses TRBV19 and TRBJ2-2, with 10 bases that match TRBD1. This CDR3 region has 15 residues. The junction had 4 bases not matched to a gene; V was cut back by 4 bases and J by 5 bases. CDR1 is LNHDA, CDR2 SQIVND, per germline (reference sequence). The CDR3 is CASSTGTGVTGELFF. DNA of the CDR3: TGTGCCAGTAGTACCGGGACAGGGGTGACCGGGGAGCTGTTTTTT.

The J gene is TRBJ1-2, the V gene TRBV5-1, with D uncertain. The V gene lost 2 bases and the J gene lost 8 bases, with 13 bases spanning the gap. This CDR3 contains 13 residues. Germline loops: CDR1 SGHRS, CDR2 YFSETQ. The chain's CDR3 is CASSLDGLDGYTF. CDR3 bases: TGCGCCAGCAGCTTAGACGGACTCGACGGCTACACCTTC.